The 27 T cell receptor beta chains reported below all come from one sample, sequenced in a study of T-cell memory formation after mild COVID-19. MiXCR, run by TCRdb on the 5' RACE reads, gives a single entry per CDR3 protein. Among around 200,000 distinct CDR3 sequences listed, 9.5% were seen once. Sequencing was done on a sample of PBMCs or a T cell subset sorted from them (not recorded which). The source of these receptors is a man in his late teens or twenties who had mild COVID-19 (a few samples of this study predate the infection). Cell type and time point are not known.

This clonotype was found a few times. V and J are TRBV14 and TRBJ1-1, with no clear D. CDR1 SGHDN and CDR2 FVKESK come from the germline V gene. Deletions cut 1 base from V and 4 bases from J, with 13 bases between. The CDR3 is made up of 15 amino acids. Here the CDR3 reads CASSQGAGWSTEAFF. The CDR3 DNA follows: TGTGCCAGCAGCCAAGGGGCGGGGTGGTCCACTGAAGCTTTCTTT.

The V call is TRBV7-9, the J call TRBJ1-2; 7 nucleotides match TRBD1. Germline V gives CDR1 SEHNR, CDR2 FQNEAQ (reference sequence). With V trimmed by 3 bases and J by 2 bases, 3 bases remained unmatched. This CDR3 contains 14 residues. The CDR3, as DNA: TGTGCCAGCAGCTTGACACAGGGGAACTATGGCTACACCTTC. Amino acid sequence: CASSLTQGNYGYTF.

The chain links TRBV15 to TRBJ2-7; D possibly corresponds to TRBD2 (6 bases). The germline V gene encodes CDR1 LNHNV and CDR2 YYDKDF (reference sequence). The CDR3 sequence is 14 residues long. CDR3 sequence (DNA): TGTGCCACCAGCAGAGGGGGAGGCTCCTACGGGCAGTACGTC. Translating gives CATSRGGGSYGQYV.

J is TRBJ2-7 and V is TRBV4-1; TRBD2 matches at 14 bases. J was trimmed by 0 bases and V by 4 bases; bases with no gene match: 8. Germline V gene data show CDR1 as MGHRA and CDR2 as YSYEKL. The CDR3 has 18 amino acids. CDR3 in amino acids: CASSPRTSGGLSSYEQYF. CDR3 sequence (DNA): TGCGCCAGCAGCCCCAGGACTAGCGGGGGGCTTAGCTCCTACGAGCAGTACTTC.

This chain links TRBV3-1 with TRBJ2-1; the D gene is possibly TRBD1 (6 bases). Per germline, CDR1 LGHDT and CDR2 YNNKEL (reference sequence). The V gene lost 0 bases and the J gene lost 15 bases, with 18 bases spanning the gap. The CDR3 is 14 residues long. The CDR3 loop reads CASSQDRVGARRFF. The CDR3 region has the DNA TGTGCCAGCAGCCAAGATCGTGTGGGGGCGCGACGGTTCTTC.

This clonotype has only a few counts. The genes are TRBV18 and TRBJ1-3; D uncertain. Germline assignment: CDR1 KGHSH and CDR2 LQKENI. The CDR3 extends over 15 amino acids. V was pared by 3 bases and J by 0 bases, with 9 bases between. The DNA of the CDR3 is TGTGCCAGCTCACCCTCCAGCTTCTCTGGAAACACCATATATTTT. Its translation: CASSPSSFSGNTIYF.

The V call is TRBV30, the J call TRBJ1-1; D unresolved. The CDR3 runs 15 residues. The germline CDR1 and CDR2 sequences are GTSNPN and SVGIG (reference sequence). The V end was cut by 1 base, the J end by 1 base, with 13 bases between. CDR3 DNA sequence: TGTGCCTGGAGTGCCCGATTACGCCCGAACACTGAAGCTTTCTTT. Translating it yields CAWSARLRPNTEAFF.

This clonotype was counted only a few times. Here the CDR3 DNA reads TGCAGTGCCTCGAGACAGCCCAAAGAGACCCAGTACTTC. Encoded protein: CSASRQPKETQYF. This chain links TRBV20-1 with TRBJ2-5; possible D gene TRBD1, 5 bases. The length of the CDR3 is 13 residues. Germline V CDR1 and CDR2: DFQATT, SNEGSKA (reference sequence). Trimming pared 6 bases from V and 3 bases from J, leaving 14 bases between.

A few counts support this clonotype. V usage is TRBV5-1 and J usage is TRBJ1-1; 9 nucleotides line up with TRBD1. The V gene end was trimmed by 0 bases and the J gene end by 5 bases; junction bases not matched to a gene: 8. The CDR3 consists of 16 residues. Germline-derived CDR1 and CDR2 are SGHRS and YFSETQ. CDR3: CASSLVGTGRGTEAFF. The CDR3 DNA sequence: TGCGCCAGCAGCTTGGTAGGGACAGGGAGAGGAACTGAAGCTTTCTTT.

This chain links TRBV2 with TRBJ2-1, with 11 bases fitting TRBD1. The V gene's germline CDR1 is SNHLY and CDR2 FYNNEI. J lost 6 bases, V lost 4 bases, and 5 bases had no gene match. CDR3 length: 15 residues. CDR3 amino acids: CASSADRGRPNEQFF. DNA for the CDR3: TGTGCCAGCAGTGCGGACAGGGGGCGCCCCAATGAGCAGTTCTTC.

The chain is built from TRBV16 and TRBJ2-7; no definite D call. The CDR3 loop spans 14 amino acids. V lost 0 bases, J lost 0 bases, and 6 bases lay in between. CDR1 KGHSY and CDR2 FQNENV come from the germline V gene. The CDR3 region has the DNA TGTGCCAGCAGCCAATCCAGCCTCTCCTACGAGCAGTACTTC. Protein sequence: CASSQSSLSYEQYF.

This clonotype was counted many times. The rearrangement uses TRBV18 and TRBJ2-3; 8 nucleotides agree with TRBD1. V lost 5 bases to trimming and J lost 3 bases; unmatched junction nucleotides: 4. The CDR3 length is 14 residues. The germline V gene has CDR1 KGHSH and CDR2 LQKENI. The CDR3 is CASSRQGATDTQYF. The CDR3 DNA sequence: TGTGCCAGCTCAAGGCAGGGGGCGACAGATACGCAGTATTTT.

This clonotype came up many times. The rearrangement links TRBV5-1 to TRBJ2-3; TRBD2 agrees at 12 bases. The CDR3 covers 16 residues. After removal of 4 bases from V and 6 bases from J, the junction contained 9 bases not matched to a gene. CDR1 and CDR2 (germline): SGHRS, YFSETQ. CDR3 nucleotides: TGCGCCAGCAGCCTACAACCCGGACTAGCGGGGGATACGCAGTATTTT. It specifies CASSLQPGLAGDTQYF.

The V gene is TRBV12-3 or TRBV12-4, the J gene TRBJ1-1, with 12 bases aligning to TRBD1. Trimming took 3 bases from V and 1 from J; bases not matched to a gene: 18. There are 21 residues in the CDR3. In nucleotides, the CDR3 is TGTGCCAGCAGTTTTTCGTATGGATATTGGGACAGGGGGCTTGGGAACACTGAAGCTTTCTTT. Translation: CASSFSYGYWDRGLGNTEAFF.

This clonotype was picked up many times. In nucleotides, the CDR3 is TGTGCCAGCAGTTTCGGACAGGGTTGGGCGGGCGGCACAGATACGCAGTATTTT. Translating gives CASSFGQGWAGGTDTQYF. The chain links TRBV27 to TRBJ2-3; 8 bases fit TRBD1. The CDR3 totals 18 residues. The germline V gene encodes CDR1 MNHEY and CDR2 SMNVEV (reference sequence). J lost 1 base, V lost 3 bases, and 12 bases had no gene match.

This clonotype has only a few counts. The J gene is TRBJ1-4, the V gene TRBV29-1; D gene uncertain. The length of the CDR3 is 12 residues. Germline values: CDR1 SQVTM, CDR2 ANQGSEA. V lost 4 bases to trimming and J lost 7 bases, with 10 bases between them. The CDR3 loop reads CSVGLAGEKLFF. The CDR3 DNA is TGCAGCGTTGGTCTTGCCGGTGAAAAACTGTTTTTT.

A few counts support this clonotype. The gene calls are TRBV3-1 and TRBJ2-1, with unresolved D. The CDR3 totals 12 residues. Trimming took 1 base from V and 9 from J, leaving 7 bases between them. Germline-derived CDR1 and CDR2 are LGHDT and YNNKEL (reference sequence). The CDR3 DNA reads TGTGCCAGCAGCCAAGGCTACGGTGAGCAGTTCTTC. It translates to CASSQGYGEQFF.

V gene TRBV5-5 combines with J gene TRBJ1-4; D might be TRBD1 (6 bases). Germline V gives CDR1 SGHKS, CDR2 YYEKEE (reference sequence). The CDR3 length is 16 residues. The germline V and J ends were trimmed by 1 base and 6 bases, with 16 bases remaining between them. CDR3 amino acids: CASSLSIRGLDEKLFF. CDR3 in DNA: TGTGCCAGCAGCTTGAGTATCAGGGGACTGGATGAAAAACTGTTTTTT.

This clonotype was counted ten times or more. The chain employs TRBV18 and TRBJ2-7; D possibly corresponds to TRBD1 (5 bases). The CDR3 has 17 residues. V dropped 4 bases and J dropped 2 bases, with 21 bases sitting between them. CDR1 KGHSH and CDR2 LQKENI come from the germline V gene. As DNA, the CDR3 is TGTGCCAGCTCACGGTCCCAGGCGATGACAGAAACCTACGAGCAGTACTTC. This codes for CASSRSQAMTETYEQYF.

This clonotype appeared a few times. The gene calls are TRBV20-1 and TRBJ1-6; the match to TRBD1 covers 10 bases. After removal of 3 bases from V and 6 bases from J, the junction contained 2 bases not matched to a gene. Germline V CDR1 and CDR2: DFQATT, SNEGSKA (reference sequence). The CDR3 sequence is 14 residues long. CDR3 in amino acids: CSASRDRGNSPLHF. CDR3 coding DNA: TGCAGTGCTAGCCGGGACAGGGGTAATTCACCCCTCCACTTT.

The genes are TRBV12-5 and TRBJ2-7; 7 bases fit TRBD2. The CDR3 contains 17 residues. Germline values: CDR1 LGHNT, CDR2 FRNRAP. With V trimmed by 0 bases and J by 3 bases, 11 bases remained unmatched. The CDR3 region is CASGLVSGGGDHYEQYF. CDR3 sequence (DNA): TGTGCTAGTGGTTTGGTATCCGGTGGGGGGGACCACTACGAGCAGTACTTC.

This clonotype occurred a few times. V gene TRBV28 combines with J gene TRBJ1-1; weak D call: TRBD1 (5 bases). The germline gives CDR1 MDHEN, CDR2 SYDVKM. The CDR3 length is 17 residues. V lost 4 bases, J lost 3 bases, and 21 bases lay in between. CDR3 in amino acids: CASSSGAARGSYTEAFF. For the CDR3, the DNA is TGTGCCAGCAGTTCCGGGGCCGCCCGGGGGTCCTACACTGAAGCTTTCTTT.

This clonotype was recorded many times. This chain joins TRBV12-3 or TRBV12-4 and TRBJ2-5; 8 bases are a match to TRBD2. This CDR3 has 15 residues. J gave up 5 bases and V 6 bases, and 11 bases lay outside the gene matches. CDR3 coding DNA: TGTGCCAGCAGATCCCACGGGGGGGTTCGGGAGACCCAGTACTTC. Protein sequence: CASRSHGGVRETQYF.

There are many counts of this clonotype. This chain joins TRBV10-3 and TRBJ2-5, with D hard to call. V lost 7 bases and J 1 base, leaving 13 bases between the germline ends. This CDR3 is 14 amino acids long. The germline gives CDR1 ENHRY, CDR2 SYGVKD. This chain's CDR3 is CAIKERSAQETQYF. Written as DNA, the CDR3 is TGTGCCATCAAGGAGCGCTCCGCCCAAGAGACCCAGTACTTC.

The rearrangement links TRBV19 to TRBJ1-5; TRBD1 matches 9 bases. Germline trimming cut 8 bases from V and 1 base from J; bases unmatched to any gene: 3. The CDR3 loop spans 14 amino acids. Germline V CDR1 and CDR2: LNHDA, SQIVND (reference sequence). The DNA for the CDR3 is TGTGCCAGTGCCGGGACAGGGAGCAATCAGCCCCAGCATTTT. It specifies CASAGTGSNQPQHF.

This chain links TRBV5-1 with TRBJ1-1; tentatively, D is TRBD1 (5 bases). V lost 3 bases and J lost 1, with 10 bases in between. The CDR3 runs 14 residues. CDR1 and CDR2 (germline): SGHRS, YFSETQ. The CDR3 DNA reads TGCGCCAGCAGCTGGGGACGGGGGAACACTGAAGCTTTCTTT. Translating it yields CASSWGRGNTEAFF.

The V call is TRBV28, the J call TRBJ2-3, with TRBD2 identical over 15 bases. The CDR3 length is 18 residues. J lost 3 bases, V lost 3 bases, and 7 bases had no gene match. Germline lookup yields CDR1 MDHEN and CDR2 SYDVKM. CDR3 coding DNA: TGTGCCAGCAGTTTCTCCCGGACTAGCGGGGGGGCAACAGATACGCAGTATTTT. Protein: CASSFSRTSGGATDTQYF.